This TCR beta chain was documented in a study of shared clonotypes between healthy human individuals. General study results and limits: What naive subsets generally showed was a larger estimated richness than memory subsets showed.

The authors' processing: Filtering differed since immunoSEQ provided only junctions, with no quality scores. Only in-frame clones appear in the TCRdb table, and some are missing; sequencing was by immunoSEQ multiplex PCR. Clone size and V and J calls were adopted from that table, with D and trimming inferred from the DNA. In the table there are about 730,000 clones, roughly two thirds of which are singletons. Points on this clone: Its cognate antigen is unknown.

Germline V gives CDR1 SGHNT, CDR2 YYREEE (reference sequence). Trimming stripped 4 bases from V and 5 bases from J, with 12 bases between. The CDR3 runs to 13 residues. This receptor was obtained from a woman in her twenties or thirties in good health. Sequenced material: memory CD4+ T cells sorted from blood. Subset indicated: CD45RA-negative fraction. The chain uses TRBV5-4 and TRBJ1-1; no reliable D call. This CDR3 is CASSGEVGTEAFF. The CDR3 DNA reads TGTGCCAGCAGCGGCGAGGTTGGTACTGAAGCTTTCTTT.